These 22 T cell receptor beta chains share one sample of origin, sequenced in a study of cytomegalovirus exposure and HLA in healthy donors. This PCR relied on a set of 60 Vbeta primers and 13 Jbeta primers. Method: immunoSEQ multiplex PCR; TCRdb's copy keeps in-frame clones and lacks some. The sample carries more than 150,000 clones, 80% recorded once. What was sequenced was PBMCs. Receptors were obtained from a woman in her 30s in good health and CMV-seronegative.

The V call is TRBV18, the J call TRBJ2-5, with 9 bases identical to TRBD2. This CDR3 spans 17 amino acids. Looked up from germline, CDR1 is KGHSH and CDR2 is LQKENI. Unmatched junction bases numbered 8, after V lost 0 bases and J lost 3 bases. This chain's CDR3 is CASSPPGQRGVEETQYF. CDR3 nucleotides: TGTGCCAGCTCACCACCTGGCCAGCGGGGGGTCGAAGAGACCCAGTACTTC. Together with reference TRBV18 and TRBJ2-5, the CDR3 gives the full variable domain: NAGVMQNPRHLVRRRGQEARLRCSPMKGHSHVYWYRQLPEEGLKFMVYLQKENIIDESGMPKERFSAEFPKEGPSILRIQQVVRGDSAAYFCASSPPGQRGVEETQYFGPGTRLLVL.

V gene TRBV5-1 combines with J gene TRBJ1-1; maybe TRBD1 (6 bases). The CDR3 length is 15 residues. CDR1 is SGHRS, CDR2 YFSETQ, per germline. With 4 bases removed from V and 2 bases from J, the gap between germline ends came to 15 bases. The CDR3 DNA reads as TGCGCCAGCAGCCCGCCGACAGGATTTAACACTGAAGCTTTCTTT. Amino acids: CASSPPTGFNTEAFF.

The chain employs TRBV15 and TRBJ1-4, with a weak D call TRBD1 (6 bases). The V gene's germline CDR1 is LNHNV and CDR2 YYDKDF (reference sequence). Trimming took off 4 bases at V and 7 bases at J, with 16 bases between the two ends. The CDR3 spans 15 residues. The CDR3 region is CATSKQSSRGEKLFF. CDR3 DNA: TGTGCCACCAGCAAACAGAGCTCCAGGGGTGAAAAACTGTTTTTT.

The genes are TRBV4-2 and TRBJ1-4; the match to TRBD1 covers 8 bases. V gave up 0 bases and J gave up 10 bases; unmatched junction bases: 10. The CDR3 runs 16 residues. Germline V gene data show CDR1 as LGHNA and CDR2 as YNFKEQ. CDR3 nucleotide sequence: TGTGCCAGCAGCCAAGATTGGGGACAGGTGGTCGGAAAACTGTTTTTT. It translates to CASSQDWGQVVGKLFF.

About this clone itself: This specimen includes other DNA sequences encoding the same CDR3. The rearrangement uses TRBV19 and TRBJ1-1; 7 bases fit TRBD1. CDR1 is LNHDA and CDR2 is SQIVND in the germline V gene (reference sequence). The CDR3 has 13 residues. V lost 1 base, J lost 5 bases, and 1 base stayed unmatched. The CDR3 DNA reads TGTGCCAGTAGTATAGCAGGGGGTACTGAAGCTTTCTTT. This gives the protein CASSIAGGTEAFF.

The V and J genes are TRBV7-8 and TRBJ2-1, with D perhaps matching TRBD1 (6 bases). The V gene lost 3 bases and the J gene lost 1 base, with 10 bases spanning the gap. CDR1 is SGHVS, CDR2 FQNEAQ, per germline. The CDR3 spans 15 residues. The DNA for the CDR3 is TGTGCCAGCAGCTTCCGGGACATTTCCTACAATGAGCAGTTCTTC. Translated, it gives CASSFRDISYNEQFF. Combining the CDR3 with reference TRBV7-8 and TRBJ2-1 gives the whole variable domain GAGVSQSPRYKVAKRGQDVALRCDPISGHVSLFWYQQALGQGPEFLTYFQNEAQLDKSGLPSDRFFAERPEGSVSTLKIQRTQQEDSAVYLCASSFRDISYNEQFFGPGTRLTVL.

This rearrangement joins TRBV13 to TRBJ2-5; D is possibly TRBD1 (5 bases). This CDR3 region has 12 residues. CDR1 and CDR2 from the germline V gene are PRHDT and FYEKMQ (reference sequence). Trimming took 7 bases from V and 5 from J, leaving 11 bases between them. The CDR3 DNA sequence: TGTGCCAGCACCCAGGGCGGTGAGACCCAGTACTTC. Its translation: CASTQGGETQYF.

J is TRBJ2-5 and V is TRBV6-4; D is perhaps TRBD2 (7 bases). Trimming left V 5 bases short and J 2 bases short, with 24 bases between. The germline CDR1 and CDR2 sequences are MRHNA and SNTAGT. The CDR3 is 18 residues long. CDR3 DNA: TGTGCCAGCAGTCCCATTAGGTGGGGCGGGGGCGCACAAGAGACCCAGTACTTC. Protein product: CASSPIRWGGGAQETQYF.

This chain connects TRBV6-6 to TRBJ1-2, with D uncertain. Germline loops: CDR1 MNHNY, CDR2 SVGAGI (reference sequence). V lost 5 bases and J 6 bases, leaving 4 bases between the germline ends. This CDR3 has 10 amino acids. CDR3 amino acids: CASSRDGYTF. The CDR3 nucleotides read TGTGCCAGCAGTCGAGATGGCTACACCTTC.

This clone was seen a single time. The V and J genes are TRBV4-3 and TRBJ1-2; perhaps TRBD1 as D (5 bases). The CDR3 is 15 amino acids. Germline CDR1 and CDR2: LGHNA and YSLEER. V lost 0 bases to trimming and J lost 6 bases, with 14 bases between them. Written as DNA, the CDR3 is TGCGCCAGCAGCCAAGATGCCCAGGGAGGGGATGGCTACACCTTC. It specifies CASSQDAQGGDGYTF.

This clone was seen a single time. The chain recombines TRBV7-6 with TRBJ1-2; 8 bases line up with TRBD1. CDR3 length equals 15 residues. With V trimmed by 2 bases and J by 4 bases, 6 bases remained unmatched. Germline V gene data show CDR1 as SGHVS and CDR2 as FNYEAQ. CDR3 in amino acids: CASSLTKTGAYGYTF. The CDR3, as DNA: TGTGCCAGCAGCTTAACGAAGACAGGGGCCTATGGCTACACCTTC.

The chain links TRBV7-9 to TRBJ2-5; 7 bases match TRBD2. Germline V CDR1 and CDR2: SEHNR, FQNEAQ (reference sequence). Trimming removed 5 bases from V and 4 bases from J; junction bases left unmatched: 16. This CDR3 contains 17 residues. The CDR3 bases are TGTGCCAGCAGCCTGGGGGGAGAAGCTAGCGGAGCAGAGACCCAGTACTTC. Amino acids: CASSLGGEASGAETQYF.

This sequence joins TRBV30 and TRBJ2-7; 10 bases match TRBD1. V lost 5 bases to trimming and J lost 5 bases; unmatched junction nucleotides: 3. Per the germline V gene, CDR1 is GTSNPN and CDR2 is SVGIG (reference sequence). The CDR3 spans 12 residues. The CDR3 region has the DNA TGTGCCTGGGGGACAGGGGTCCACGAGCAGTACTTC. Its translation is CAWGTGVHEQYF.

The chain has TRBV7-2 and TRBJ2-7; the match to TRBD2 covers 8 bases. CDR1 and CDR2 from the germline V gene are SGHTA and FQGNSA. The ends lost 1 base at V and 4 bases at J; junction bases unmatched: 6. This CDR3 has 15 amino acids. This chain's CDR3 is CASSLVLGLVYEQYF. The CDR3 bases are TGTGCCAGCAGCTTAGTCCTGGGACTAGTTTACGAGCAGTACTTC.

In DNA, the CDR3 is TGTGCCAGCAGTTTTTGGCGGGGGGATGTCGGGGAGCTGTTTTTT. This encodes CASSFWRGDVGELFF. This chain links TRBV27 with TRBJ2-2; 8 positions match TRBD2. Germline assignment: CDR1 MNHEY and CDR2 SMNVEV (reference sequence). There are 15 residues in the CDR3. J lost 7 bases, V lost 3 bases, and 7 bases had no gene match.

The rearrangement uses TRBV2 and TRBJ2-7; the D gene is possibly TRBD2 (6 bases). Trimming stripped 0 bases from V and 3 bases from J, with 18 bases between. This CDR3 is 17 amino acids long. Germline CDR1 SNHLY, CDR2 FYNNEI. CDR3 DNA sequence: TGTGCCAGCAGTGAAGCTGCCCTCTGGGGGGAGGTCTACGAGCAGTACTTC. Its protein product is CASSEAALWGEVYEQYF.

The gene calls are TRBV5-8 and TRBJ2-7, with D possibly matching TRBD2 (7 bases). The CDR3 is 14 amino acids. Germline V gene sequence: CDR1 SGHTS, CDR2 YDEGEE. V was pared by 4 bases and J by 1 base, with 12 bases between. The DNA for the CDR3 is TGTGCCAGCAGCCGTGAGGGGGGGTCCTACGAGCAGTACTTC. It is translated as CASSREGGSYEQYF. Based on the CDR3 plus reference TRBV5-8 and TRBJ2-7, the full variable domain is EAGVTQSPTHLIKTRGQQATLRCSPISGHTSVYWYQQALGLGLQFLLWYDEGEERNRGNFPPRFSGRQFPNYSSELNVNALELEDSALYLCASSREGGSYEQYFGPGTRLTVT.

The V call is TRBV6-5, the J call TRBJ1-1; 8 positions agree with TRBD1. This CDR3 region has 12 residues. Trimming removed 3 bases from V and 10 bases from J; junction bases left unmatched: 4. Germline CDR1 reads MNHEY; CDR2 reads SVGAGI. The CDR3, as DNA: TGTGCCAGCAGTTATCGGCAGGGGGCAGCTTTCTTT. Protein sequence: CASSYRQGAAFF.

The chain is built from TRBV10-3 and TRBJ1-3; D is unresolved. The length of the CDR3 is 13 residues. CDR1 ENHRY and CDR2 SYGVKD come from the germline V gene. The germline V and J ends were trimmed by 6 bases and 2 bases, with 8 bases remaining between them. CDR3 region: CAIRMTAGNTIYF. CDR3 DNA sequence: TGTGCCATCAGGATGACTGCTGGAAACACCATATATTTT.

This clone showed up just once. The CDR3 DNA sequence: TGTGCCAGCAGTTACTCCGTACCCTACTACGAGCAGTACTTC. Encoded protein: CASSYSVPYYEQYF. This chain uses TRBV6-5 with TRBJ2-7, with D uncertain. Trimming pared 0 bases from V and 3 bases from J, leaving 9 bases between. Per germline, CDR1 MNHEY and CDR2 SVGAGI. The CDR3 is 14 residues long.

The chain is built from TRBV2 and TRBJ2-7; D remains ambiguous. The germline CDR1 and CDR2 sequences are SNHLY and FYNNEI. Trimming pared 5 bases from V and 9 bases from J, leaving 14 bases between. There are 12 residues in the CDR3. CDR3 region: CASSYYKRMQYF. Here the CDR3 DNA reads TGTGCCAGCAGTTACTATAAGAGGATGCAGTACTTC. Combining the CDR3 with reference TRBV2 and TRBJ2-7 gives the whole variable domain EPEVTQTPSHQVTQMGQEVILRCVPISNHLYFYWYRQILGQKVEFLVSFYNNEISEKSEIFDDQFSVERPDGSNFTLKIRSTKLEDSAMYFCASSYYKRMQYFGPGTRLTVT.

The rearrangement joins TRBV18 to TRBJ2-5; TRBD2 aligns across 8 bases. The CDR3 loop spans 16 amino acids. Germline assignment: CDR1 KGHSH and CDR2 LQKENI. The J segment lost 2 bases and the V segment lost 3 bases, leaving 8 bases of the junction unmatched. CDR3 DNA sequence: TGTGCCAGCTCACCGTCGGGGCGGGGGGTACAAGAGACCCAGTACTTC. Its translation: CASSPSGRGVQETQYF.